This T cell receptor (beta chain) is drawn from a study of tumor-infiltrating lymphocytes in primary liver carcinoma. The study, taken as a whole, reports: A significantly higher top-250-clone fraction was recorded for tumors than for blood (p = 0.039). Just about 7.5-24% of leading clones were found in every one of five regions.

It was from about 19-30 mg of unsorted bulk tissue that RNA and DNA were co-extracted. There were over 90% viable tumor cells in every single sample of tumor. Comments on this clonotype: Its antigen remains unidentified.

Total RNA amounting to around 450 ng was the source from which TCR beta cDNA was made with a constant-region primer. Researchers made the TCR beta libraries by running three nested multiplex PCR rounds with slightly modified ARM-PCR. Using its own MiXCR run on the multiplex PCR reads, TCRdb lists one record per CDR3 protein. The sample includes roughly 100,000 distinct CDR3 sequences, approximately 82% of them seen just once. Sequenced material: liver tumor tissue from sampling region 3. This sample's subset: tumor region T3, left-lateral pole. The receptor was derived from a man in his forties with primary liver carcinoma and hepatitis B virus infection.

This CDR3 reads CASSLREGSEQFF. The CDR3 DNA is TGTGCCAGCAGCTTAAGGGAAGGAAGTGAGCAGTTCTTC. V is TRBV7-3 and J is TRBJ2-1, with D uncertain. CDR1 SGHTA and CDR2 FQGTGA come from the germline V gene. This CDR3 comprises 13 residues. V lost 1 base to trimming and J lost 9 bases, with 10 bases between them. The whole variable domain, filled in from reference TRBV7-3 and TRBJ2-1, reads GAGVSQTPSNKVTEKGKYVELRCDPISGHTALYWYRQSLGQGPEFLIYFQGTGAADDSGLPNDRFFAVRPEGSVSTLKIQRTERGDSAVYLCASSLREGSEQFFGPGTRLTVL.